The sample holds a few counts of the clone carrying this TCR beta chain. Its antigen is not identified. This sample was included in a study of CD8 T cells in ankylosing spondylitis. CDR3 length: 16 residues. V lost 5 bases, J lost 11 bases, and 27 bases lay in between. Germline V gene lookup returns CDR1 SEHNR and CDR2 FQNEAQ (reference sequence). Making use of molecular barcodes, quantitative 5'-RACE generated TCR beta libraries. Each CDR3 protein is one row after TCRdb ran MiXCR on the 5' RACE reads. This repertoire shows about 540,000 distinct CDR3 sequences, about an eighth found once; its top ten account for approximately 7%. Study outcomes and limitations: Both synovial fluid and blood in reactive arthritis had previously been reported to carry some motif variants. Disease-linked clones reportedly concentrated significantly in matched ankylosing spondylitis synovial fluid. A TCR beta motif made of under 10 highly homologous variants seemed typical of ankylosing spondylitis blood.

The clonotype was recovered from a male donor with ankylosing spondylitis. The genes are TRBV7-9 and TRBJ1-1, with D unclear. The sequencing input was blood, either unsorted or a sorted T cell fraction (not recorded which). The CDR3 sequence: CASSPIFSTTLDWAFF. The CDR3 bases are TGTGCCAGCAGCCCAATTTTCTCGACCACGCTGGACTGGGCTTTCTTT.